What follows describes a single TCR beta chain. TCRdb re-analysed the RT-PCR reads in MiXCR, keeping a single row per CDR3 protein. The sample includes 860,000 or so distinct CDR3 sequences, 21% of them seen just once. The sample comes from a study of response to subunit inactivated influenza vaccine. V was pared by 3 bases and J by 4 bases, with 3 bases of the junction left unmatched. Germline CDR1 KGHDR, CDR2 SFDVKD. CDR3 length: 15 amino acids. The TCR sequence derives from a man aged 50 to 60 who received an inactivated influenza vaccine. The chain is built from TRBV24-1 and TRBJ2-2, with 8 nucleotides matching TRBD2. The sample consisted of PBMCs from blood, taken roughly 5 days after vaccination. In DNA, the CDR3 is TGTGCCACCAGTGATCTAGCGGGCCGCACCGGGGAGCTGTTTTTT. It codes for CATSDLAGRTGELFF.